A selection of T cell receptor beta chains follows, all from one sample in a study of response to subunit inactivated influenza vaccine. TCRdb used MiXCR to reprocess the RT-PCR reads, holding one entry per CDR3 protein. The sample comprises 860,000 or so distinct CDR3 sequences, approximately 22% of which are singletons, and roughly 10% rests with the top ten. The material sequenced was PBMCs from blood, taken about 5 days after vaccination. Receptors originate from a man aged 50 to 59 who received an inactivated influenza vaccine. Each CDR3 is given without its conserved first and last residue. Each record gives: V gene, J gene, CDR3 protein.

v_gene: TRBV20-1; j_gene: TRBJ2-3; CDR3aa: SARALGGSSTDTQY
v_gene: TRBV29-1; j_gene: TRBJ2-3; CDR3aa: SGRTNTDTQY
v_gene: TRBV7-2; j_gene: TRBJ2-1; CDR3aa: ASSYRPSVGNEQF
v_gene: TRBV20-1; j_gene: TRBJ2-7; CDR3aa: SARTSGSLSSYEQY
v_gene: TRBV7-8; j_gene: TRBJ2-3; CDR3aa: ASSPSPLAIHGTDTQY
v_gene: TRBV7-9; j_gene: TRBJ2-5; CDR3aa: ASSDRDRGPQAQY
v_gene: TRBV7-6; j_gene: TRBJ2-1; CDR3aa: ASSLFLAGVFPPNEQF
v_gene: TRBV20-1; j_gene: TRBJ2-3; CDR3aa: SARDTGFLSTDTQY
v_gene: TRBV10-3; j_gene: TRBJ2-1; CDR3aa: AISVGTSGMNEQF
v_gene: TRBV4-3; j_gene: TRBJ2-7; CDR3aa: ASSQDTQRYEQY
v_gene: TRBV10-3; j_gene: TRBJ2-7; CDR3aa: AISDFQGRDEQY
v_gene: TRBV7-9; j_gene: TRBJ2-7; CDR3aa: ASSLEDYYEQY
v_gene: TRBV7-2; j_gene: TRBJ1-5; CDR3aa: ASSLGYGGRYSPQH
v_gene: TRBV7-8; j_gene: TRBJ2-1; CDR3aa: ASSLRRLSYNEQF
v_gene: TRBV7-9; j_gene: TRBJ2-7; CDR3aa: ASSSLLAGVGEQY
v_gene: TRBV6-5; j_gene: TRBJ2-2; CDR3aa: ASSYSAWLAVNTGELF
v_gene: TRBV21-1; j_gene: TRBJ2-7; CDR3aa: ASSKVRDSYEQY
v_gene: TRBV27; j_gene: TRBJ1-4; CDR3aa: ASSLWGTTNEKLF
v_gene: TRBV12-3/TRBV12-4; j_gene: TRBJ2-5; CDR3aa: ASSLRRWETQY
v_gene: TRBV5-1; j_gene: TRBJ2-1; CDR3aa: ASSLLPAGGRDEQF
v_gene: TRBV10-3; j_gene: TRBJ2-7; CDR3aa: ATRQSSYEQY
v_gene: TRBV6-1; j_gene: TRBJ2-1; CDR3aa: ASSETGGYDEQF
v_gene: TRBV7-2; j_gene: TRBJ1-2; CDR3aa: ASSVRHDGGYGYT
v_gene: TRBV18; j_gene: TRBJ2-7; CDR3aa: ASSPTAEEIADYEQY
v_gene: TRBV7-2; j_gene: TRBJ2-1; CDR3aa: ASSLSLAGGPENEQF
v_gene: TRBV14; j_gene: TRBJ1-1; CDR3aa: ASSQGWTEAF
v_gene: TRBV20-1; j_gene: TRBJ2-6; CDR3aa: SASGTGALVGANVLT
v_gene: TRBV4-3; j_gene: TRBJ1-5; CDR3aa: ASSQDLSNQPQH
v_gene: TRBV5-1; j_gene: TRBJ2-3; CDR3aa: ASSGGLAADTQY
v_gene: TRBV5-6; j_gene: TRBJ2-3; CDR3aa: ASSSGTSGRGDTQY
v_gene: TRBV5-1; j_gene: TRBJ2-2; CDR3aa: ASSLGLREDGGELF
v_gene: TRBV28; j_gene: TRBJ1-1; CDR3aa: ASSLFPQTEAF
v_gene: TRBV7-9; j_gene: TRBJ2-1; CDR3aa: ASSLSVLAASYNEQF
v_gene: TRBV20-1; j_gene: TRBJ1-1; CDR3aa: SARTPSMNTEAF
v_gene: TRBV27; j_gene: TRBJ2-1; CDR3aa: ASSFSSGSFNEQF
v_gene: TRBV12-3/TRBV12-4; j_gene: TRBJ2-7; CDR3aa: ASSPPRTGTAGEQY
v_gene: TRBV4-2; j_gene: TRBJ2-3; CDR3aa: ASSQDQTSGVGTDTQY
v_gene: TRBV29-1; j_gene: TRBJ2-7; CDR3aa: SASGRVHEQY